A single sample gave rise to the 3 T cell receptor beta chains below, sequenced in a study of cytomegalovirus exposure and HLA in healthy donors. Primers for the PCR totalled 60 Vbeta and 13 Jbeta. Assay: immunoSEQ multiplex PCR; the TCRdb copy retains only in-frame clones and omits some. The sample yields 80,000 to 95,000 clones, roughly three quarters seen once. The material sequenced was PBMCs. The receptors here all came from a woman aged 40 to 50 in good health and CMV-seropositive.

This rearrangement joins TRBV19 to TRBJ2-1; 9 bases align to TRBD1. Germline CDR1 reads LNHDA; CDR2 reads SQIVND (reference sequence). With V trimmed by 7 bases and J by 8 bases, 6 bases remained unmatched. The CDR3 runs to 13 residues. The DNA for the CDR3 is TGTGCCAGTATGGGGGACAGGGTAGATGAGCAGTTCTTC. It is translated as CASMGDRVDEQFF.

This CDR3 is CAIRAGTGEISTEAFF. CDR3 bases: TGTGCCATCAGGGCCGGGACAGGCGAAATAAGCACTGAAGCTTTCTTT. The chain links TRBV10-3 to TRBJ1-1, with TRBD1 matching 8 bases. CDR1 and CDR2 (germline): ENHRY, SYGVKD. The CDR3 contains 16 residues. V dropped 6 bases and J dropped 4; count of bases not matched to a gene: 13.

This chain connects TRBV19 to TRBJ2-1; weak D call: TRBD2 (6 bases). Trimming pared 4 bases from V and 4 bases from J, leaving 17 bases between. The CDR3 spans 16 residues. Germline loops: CDR1 LNHDA, CDR2 SQIVND (reference sequence). CDR3 sequence (DNA): TGTGCCAGTAGTAGCTTCGGGGCTAGCGATTACAATGAGCAGTTCTTC. It is translated as CASSSFGASDYNEQFF.